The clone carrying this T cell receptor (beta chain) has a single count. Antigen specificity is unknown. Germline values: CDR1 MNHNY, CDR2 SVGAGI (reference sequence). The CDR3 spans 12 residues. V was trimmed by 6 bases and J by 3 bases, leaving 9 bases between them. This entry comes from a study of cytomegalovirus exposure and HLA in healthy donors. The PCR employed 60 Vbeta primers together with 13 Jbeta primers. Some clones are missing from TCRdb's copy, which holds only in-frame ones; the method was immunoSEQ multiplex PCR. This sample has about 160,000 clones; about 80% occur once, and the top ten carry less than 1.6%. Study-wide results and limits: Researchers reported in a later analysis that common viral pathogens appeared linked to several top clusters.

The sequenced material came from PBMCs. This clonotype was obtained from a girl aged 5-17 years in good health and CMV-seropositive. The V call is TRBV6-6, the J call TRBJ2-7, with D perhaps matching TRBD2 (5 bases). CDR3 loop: CASRARDYEQYF. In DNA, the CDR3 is TGTGCCAGCAGGGCGAGGGACTACGAGCAGTACTTC.